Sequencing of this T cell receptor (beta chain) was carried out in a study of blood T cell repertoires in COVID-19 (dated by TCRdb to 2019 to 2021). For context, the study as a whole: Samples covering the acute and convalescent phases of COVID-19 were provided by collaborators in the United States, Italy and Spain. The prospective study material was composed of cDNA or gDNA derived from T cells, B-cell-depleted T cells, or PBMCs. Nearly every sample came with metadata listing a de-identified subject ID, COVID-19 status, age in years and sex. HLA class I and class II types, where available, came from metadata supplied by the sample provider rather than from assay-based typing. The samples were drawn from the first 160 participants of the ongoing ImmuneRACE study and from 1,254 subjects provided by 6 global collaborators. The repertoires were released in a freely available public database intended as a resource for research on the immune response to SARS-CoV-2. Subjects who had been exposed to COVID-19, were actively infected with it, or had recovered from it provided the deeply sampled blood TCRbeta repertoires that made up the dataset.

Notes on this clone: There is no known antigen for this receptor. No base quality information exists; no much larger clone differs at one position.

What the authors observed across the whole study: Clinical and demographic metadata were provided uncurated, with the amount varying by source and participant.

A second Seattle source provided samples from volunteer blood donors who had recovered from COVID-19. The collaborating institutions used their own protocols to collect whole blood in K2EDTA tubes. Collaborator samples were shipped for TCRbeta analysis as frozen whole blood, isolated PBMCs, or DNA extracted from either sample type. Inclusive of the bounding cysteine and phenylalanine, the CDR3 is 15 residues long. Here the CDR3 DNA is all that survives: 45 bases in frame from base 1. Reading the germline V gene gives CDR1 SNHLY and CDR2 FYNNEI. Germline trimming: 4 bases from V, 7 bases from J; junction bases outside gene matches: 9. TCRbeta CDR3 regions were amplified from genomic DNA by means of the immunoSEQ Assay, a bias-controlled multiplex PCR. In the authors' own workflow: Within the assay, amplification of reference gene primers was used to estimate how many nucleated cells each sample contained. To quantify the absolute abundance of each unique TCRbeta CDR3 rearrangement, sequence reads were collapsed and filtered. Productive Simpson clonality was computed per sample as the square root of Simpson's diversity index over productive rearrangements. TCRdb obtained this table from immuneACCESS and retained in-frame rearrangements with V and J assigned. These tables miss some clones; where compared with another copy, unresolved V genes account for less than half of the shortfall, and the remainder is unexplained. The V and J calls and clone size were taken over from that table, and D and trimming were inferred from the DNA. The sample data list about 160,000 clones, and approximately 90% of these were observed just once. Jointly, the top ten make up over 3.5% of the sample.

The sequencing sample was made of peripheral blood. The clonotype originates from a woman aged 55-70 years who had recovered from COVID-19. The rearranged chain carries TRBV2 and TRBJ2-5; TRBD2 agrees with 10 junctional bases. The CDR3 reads CASSAGAGGPGTQYF. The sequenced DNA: TGTGCCAGCAGTGCAGGAGCGGGGGGGCCTGGGACCCAGTACTTC.